This T cell receptor (beta chain) was identified in a study of CXCR3-negative and CXCR3-positive naive CD8 T cells. Findings of the study overall: CXCR3-positive naive cells carried more hydrophobic TRB CDR3s than CXCR3-negative ones. Similar TRBV-TRBJ gene usage was seen in naive CXCR3-negative and CXCR3-positive cells, but not in memory cells.

The CDR3 covers 13 residues. Germline loops: CDR1 MNHNY, CDR2 SVGAGI (reference sequence). Naive CD8+ T cells showed CD45RO-CCR7+CD27+CD95-. Via 5' RACE with UMI labels, TRB cDNA libraries were prepared. TCRdb reprocessed the 5' RACE reads and stores each CDR3 protein as one record, lacking DNA. Its table records roughly 86,000 distinct CDR3 sequences. Remarks on this clonotype: Its antigen is unknown.

The sequence was collected from a human donor in good health. Some clones in this sample may be carry-over from other donors' samples. Sequencing was carried out using naive CXCR3- CD8+ T cells from blood. Subset indicated: CD45RO-CCR7+CD27+CD95- naive CD8+ T cells lacking CXCR3 (TNR3-). The genes are TRBV6-6 and TRBJ2-7. The CDR3 reads CASSSAFENEQYF.